The sequence of this T cell receptor (beta chain) was determined in a study of neoadjuvant anti-PD-1 for oral cavity cancer (dated by TCRdb to the early 2020s). The study in broad terms: Before curative-intent surgical resection, most patients were given three to four biweekly doses of nivolumab at 3 mg/kg. A fourth nivolumab dose was given around day 43 to patients without progression, and definitive surgical resection was performed in those patients on days 50-56. Patients with complete response, partial response or stable disease by RECIST 1.1 were defined as responders, whereas patients with progression were defined as non-responders. There were about a dozen patients in the parent correlative cohort, and the response rate was approximately 36%. Here is what the overall study found, with its caveats: Higher pretreatment blood Treg/Th17 ratios correlated with higher pretreatment blood TCRbeta clonality and lower post-treatment tumor TCRbeta clonality. After neoadjuvant nivolumab, T cell clonality (Gini index) in PBMCs was significantly higher in non-responders than in responders. The TCR analyses had only three patients in each response group, and the authors called for validation in larger cohorts.

In regard to this clone: It has no known antigen specificity. No base qualities exist here, and no much larger clone lies one base off it.

For deep sequencing, PBMC libraries mostly used about 490 ng of input genomic DNA, with six replicates for each sample. The immunoSEQ hsTCRbeta kit was used to prepare TCRbeta libraries, following the manufacturer's instructions. The completed libraries were mixed into a single pool at 3 nM, then sequenced with an Illumina NovaSeq 6000 S4 flow cell. The authors' analysis ran thus. Raw data preprocessing and quality control were performed with the immunoSEQ Analyzer. The analysis was restricted to productive rearrangements, with each unique CDR3 amino acid sequence defining a clonotype. Using the R package tcR, the researchers computed the Gini-Simpson index as their estimate of repertoire clonality. Gini indices were compared with Student's t test, and associations with tumor size change were assessed by Pearson correlation. TCRdb stores this immuneACCESS table with in-frame sequences only. Part of the clones is absent; in the studies checked, under half of the shortfall reflects unresolved V genes, and no reason is known for the rest. D and trimming were read from the DNA, whereas the V and J calls and clone size are those reported in that table. Present in this sample are about 68,000 clones, about 88% of which were seen just once. Of the sample, about 3.4% falls within the top ten clones.

For CDR1 and CDR2, the germline V gene lists SGHDT and YYEEEE. The CDR3 has 16 amino acids, counting the end cysteine and phenylalanine. CDR3 DNA is the only sequence kept; it has 48 bases, read in frame from the first base. For this chain, trimming is 0 bases at the V end and 2 bases at the J end, and the number of junction bases without a gene match is 6. This specimen's time point label, interpreted: after neoadjuvant nivolumab, at surgical resection. Patients had been newly diagnosed with stage II-IVA oral cavity squamous cell carcinoma, and no prior systemic or radiation treatment had been given to the patients. The cohort was composed of patients with HPV-negative, locally advanced oral cavity squamous cell carcinoma. No culture maintenance or expansion was done, as the peripheral blood mononuclear cells went straight to analysis. Samples were obtained from a longitudinal correlative study of a single-arm phase II trial of neoadjuvant nivolumab in oral cavity squamous cell carcinoma. Subject-matched pre- and post-treatment PBMCs and tumors from three responders and three non-responders underwent genomic DNA-based TCRbeta sequencing. Peripheral blood mononuclear cells were collected once before nivolumab treatment and again after treatment, at the time of surgery. Genomic DNA was isolated from PBMCs using the Maxwell RSC DNA from Cells kit.

The input for sequencing was PBMCs, taken after nivolumab (anti-PD-1) treatment. The chain links TRBV5-6 with TRBJ2-7, and 9 junctional nucleotides match TRBD2. The sequence was collected from a person aged 40 to 85 with oral cavity squamous cell carcinoma. The CDR3 amino acid sequence is: CASSLGTSGSTYEQYF. The DNA reads as follows: TGTGCCAGCAGCTTGGGCACTAGCGGGTCCACCTACGAGCAGTACTTC.